Listed below are T cell receptor beta chains from one sample, sequenced in a study of cytomegalovirus exposure and HLA in healthy donors. Produced via immunoSEQ multiplex PCR; TCRdb's table is partial and in-frame only. The sample contains around 120,000 clones, 70% to 80% of which appear only once. The sample comprised PBMCs. These receptors all come from a woman in her 50s in good health and CMV-seropositive. The CDR3 runs from the conserved cysteine through the conserved F or W. A D gene is named only where the DNA matches it firmly. Where a row states a size, it is once, few, many or the class of an expanded clone; other rows omit it.

J	size	V	D	DNA	CDR3
TRBJ1-3	NA	TRBV2	NA	TGTGCCAGCAGTGACCCTGCGGCGGGAAACACCATATATTTT	CASSDPAAGNTIYF
TRBJ1-4	few	TRBV7-6	TRBD1	TGTGCCAGCAGCAGAACGGCGGGACAGGGTAGCGAAAAACTGTTTTTT	CASSRTAGQGSEKLFF
TRBJ2-7	NA	TRBV5-1	NA	TGCGCCAGCAGCTTGGCCGGGGGATGGGACGAGCAGTACTTC	CASSLAGGWDEQYF
TRBJ1-5	NA	TRBV6-5	NA	TGTGCCAGCAGTTTAGGGGTACCCAGCAATCAGCCCCAGCATTTT	CASSLGVPSNQPQHF
TRBJ2-3	NA	TRBV6-5	TRBD2	TGTGCCAGCAGGGTAGCGGGGGGCAGGGCAGATACGCAGTATTTT	CASRVAGGRADTQYF
TRBJ2-1	NA	TRBV25-1	NA	TGTGCCAGCAGTGAGACTAGTCTTAGTAACAATGAGCAGTTCTTC	CASSETSLSNNEQFF
TRBJ2-2	NA	TRBV6-5	TRBD1	TGTGCCAGCAGTAGACAGGGGGCGAACACCGGGGAGCTGTTTTTT	CASSRQGANTGELFF
TRBJ2-1	NA	TRBV18	TRBD1	TGTGCCAGCACCACCAACCAGGGGGCGAACAATGAGCAGTTCTTC	CASTTNQGANNEQFF
TRBJ2-3	NA	TRBV9	NA	TGTGCCAGCAGCGTCGCCCGAGCAGCGGGCCTCGGAGATACGCAGTATTTT	CASSVARAAGLGDTQYF
TRBJ2-2	NA	TRBV6-5	NA	TGTGCCAGCAGTTACTCGATGCAAGCGGAGCTGTTTTTT	CASSYSMQAELFF
TRBJ2-7	few	TRBV19	TRBD1	TGTGCCAGTAGTATCTGGTTCCCCCCGGGACAGGGGGGCTACGAGCAGTACTTC	CASSIWFPPGQGGYEQYF
TRBJ1-6	NA	TRBV19	TRBD1	TGTGCCAGTAGTTTCGGACAGGGAGGTTCACCCCTCCACTTT	CASSFGQGGSPLHF
TRBJ2-2	NA	TRBV4-3	NA	TGCGCCAGCAGCCTGGGACTGGTATACACCGGGGAGCTGTTTTTT	CASSLGLVYTGELFF
TRBJ1-4	NA	TRBV4-1	TRBD1	TGCGCCAGCAGCCATGACAGGGTTGCAACTAATGAAAAACTGTTTTTT	CASSHDRVATNEKLFF
TRBJ2-1	once	TRBV7-3	NA	TGTGCCAGCAGCTTAAACAGGTACAATGAGCAGTTCTTC	CASSLNRYNEQFF
TRBJ2-3	NA	TRBV25-1	NA	TGTGCCAGCAGTGCAATAACAGGGTGGGAGACAGATACGCAGTATTTT	CASSAITGWETDTQYF
TRBJ1-6	few	TRBV27	NA	TGTGCCAGCAGTTTATCCCGGGCGGGGGGATTTTCACCCCTCCACTTT	CASSLSRAGGFSPLHF
TRBJ2-2	NA	TRBV4-3	NA	TGCGCCAGCAGCCAAGCAGTAGCGACCGGGGAGCTGTTTTTT	CASSQAVATGELFF
TRBJ1-4	medium-sized	TRBV6-5	NA	TGTGCCAGCAGTTACACAGGGAATACTAATGAAAAACTGTTTTTT	CASSYTGNTNEKLFF